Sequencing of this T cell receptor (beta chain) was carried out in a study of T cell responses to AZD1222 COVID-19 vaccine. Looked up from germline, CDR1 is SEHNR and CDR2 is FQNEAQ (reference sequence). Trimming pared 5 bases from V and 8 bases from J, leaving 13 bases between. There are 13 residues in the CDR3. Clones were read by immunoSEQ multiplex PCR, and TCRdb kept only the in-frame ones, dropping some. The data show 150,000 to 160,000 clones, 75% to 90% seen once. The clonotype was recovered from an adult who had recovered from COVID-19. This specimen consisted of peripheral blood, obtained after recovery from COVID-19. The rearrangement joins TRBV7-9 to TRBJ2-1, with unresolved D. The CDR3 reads CASSPAPTHEQFF. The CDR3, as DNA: TGTGCCAGCAGCCCCGCCCCGACCCATGAGCAGTTCTTC.